Described below is a single TCR beta chain sequence and its context. Arm-PCR of CDR3 regions and iRepertoire HTBI primers were used to build TCR beta libraries. TCRdb recomputed calls from the multiplex PCR reads with MiXCR, one row per CDR3 protein. The table has roughly 560,000 distinct CDR3 sequences, about 11% seen once. This sample was included in a study of regulatory T cells in long-lasting Graves disease. The sample's time point: newly diagnosed GD, antithyroid drugs for less than 3 months. After RNA was extracted from PBMCs, the TCR library was made from it. J gave up 6 bases and V 3 bases, and 8 bases lay outside the gene matches. Germline values: CDR1 LNHDA, CDR2 SQIVND (reference sequence). The CDR3 consists of 15 residues. These data also featured in a second study, about T cells in Graves' hyperthyroidism and ophthalmopathy. From that report: Thyroid ultrasound, orbital computed tomography, clinical symptoms, and serum thyroxine and TRAb underpinned diagnoses. The model forecast ophthalmopathy, anticipating it by a median around 6.4 months before onset.

The V call is TRBV19, the J call TRBJ2-7; 10 bases align to TRBD2. Sequencing was performed on peripheral blood mononuclear cells (PBMCs), taken at new diagnosis, from a patient treated with antithyroid drugs. The clonotype was recovered from a woman in her thirties with Graves disease. As DNA, the CDR3 is TGTGCCAGTAGTATCGGTAGCGGGAGGAACCCCGAGCAGTACTTC. Its translation: CASSIGSGRNPEQYF.